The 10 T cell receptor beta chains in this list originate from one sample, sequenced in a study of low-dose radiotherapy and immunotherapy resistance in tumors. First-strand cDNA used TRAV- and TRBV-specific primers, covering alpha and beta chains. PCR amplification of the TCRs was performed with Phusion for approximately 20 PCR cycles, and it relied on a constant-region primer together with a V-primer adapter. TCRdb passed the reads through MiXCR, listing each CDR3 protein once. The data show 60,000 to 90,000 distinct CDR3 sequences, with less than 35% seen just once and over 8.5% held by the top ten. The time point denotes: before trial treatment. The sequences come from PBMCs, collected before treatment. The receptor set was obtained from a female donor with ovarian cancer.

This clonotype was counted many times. In DNA form, the CDR3 reads TGTGCCACCCACGAGACAGGGCTCTACGAGCAGTACTTC. Amino acid sequence: CATHETGLYEQYF. This chain links TRBV6-6 with TRBJ2-7, with TRBD1 matching over 7 bases. Germline values: CDR1 MNHNY, CDR2 SVGAGI (reference sequence). With 10 bases clipped from V and 3 bases from J, the junction kept 9 bases outside the gene matches. The CDR3 extends over 13 amino acids.

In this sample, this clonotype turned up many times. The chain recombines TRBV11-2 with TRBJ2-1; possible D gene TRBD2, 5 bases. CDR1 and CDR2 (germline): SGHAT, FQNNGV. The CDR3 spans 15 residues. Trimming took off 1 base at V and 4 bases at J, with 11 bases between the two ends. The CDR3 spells CASSLGLAGYNEQFF. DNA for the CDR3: TGTGCCAGCAGCTTAGGGCTAGCCGGTTACAATGAGCAGTTCTTC.

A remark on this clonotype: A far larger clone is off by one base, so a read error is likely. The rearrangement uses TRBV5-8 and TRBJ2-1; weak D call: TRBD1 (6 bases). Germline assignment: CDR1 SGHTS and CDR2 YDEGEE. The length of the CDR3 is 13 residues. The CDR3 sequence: CTSSLAIGGEQFF. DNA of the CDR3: TGCACCAGCAGCTTGGCGATAGGGGGTGAGCAGTTCTTC.

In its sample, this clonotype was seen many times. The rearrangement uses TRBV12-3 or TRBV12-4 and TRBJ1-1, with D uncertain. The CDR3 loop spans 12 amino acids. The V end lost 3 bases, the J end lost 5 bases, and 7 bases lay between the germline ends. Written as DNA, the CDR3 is TGTGCCAGCAGTTTGGAGGGAACTGAAGCTTTCTTT. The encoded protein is CASSLEGTEAFF.

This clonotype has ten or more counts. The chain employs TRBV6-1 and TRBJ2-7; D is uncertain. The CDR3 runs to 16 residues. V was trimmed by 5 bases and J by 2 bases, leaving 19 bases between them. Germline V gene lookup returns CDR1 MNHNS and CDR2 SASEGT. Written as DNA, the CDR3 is TGTGCCAGCAGTTACACCCACGGGCGCCGGACCTACGAGCAGTACTTC. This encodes CASSYTHGRRTYEQYF.

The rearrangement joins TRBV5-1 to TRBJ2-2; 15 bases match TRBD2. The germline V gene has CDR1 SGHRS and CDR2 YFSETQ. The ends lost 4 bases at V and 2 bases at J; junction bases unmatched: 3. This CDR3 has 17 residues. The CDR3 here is CASSPGLAGGNTGELFF. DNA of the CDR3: TGCGCCAGCAGCCCGGGACTAGCGGGAGGAAACACCGGGGAGCTGTTTTTT.

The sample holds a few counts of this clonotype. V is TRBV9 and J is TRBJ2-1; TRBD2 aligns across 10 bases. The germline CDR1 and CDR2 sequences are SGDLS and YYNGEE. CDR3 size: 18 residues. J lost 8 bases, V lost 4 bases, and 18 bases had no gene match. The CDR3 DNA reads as TGTGCCAGCAGCTTGGGGCTAGCGGGAGAGCGGGCCAAATATGAGCAGTTCTTC. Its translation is CASSLGLAGERAKYEQFF.

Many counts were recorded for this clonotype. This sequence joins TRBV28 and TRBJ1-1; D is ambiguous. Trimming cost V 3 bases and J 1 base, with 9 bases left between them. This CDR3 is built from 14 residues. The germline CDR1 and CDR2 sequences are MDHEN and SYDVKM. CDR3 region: CASSFFGWNTEAFF. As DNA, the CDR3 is TGTGCCAGCAGTTTTTTCGGGTGGAACACTGAAGCTTTCTTT.

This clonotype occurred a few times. This CDR3 is CASSEWDRSSSYEQYF. CDR3 sequence (DNA): TGTGCCAGCAGTGAATGGGACAGAAGTAGCTCCTACGAGCAGTACTTC. V and J are TRBV25-1 and TRBJ2-7; 7 positions agree with TRBD1. J lost 0 bases, V lost 1 base, and 6 bases had no gene match. Per germline, CDR1 MGHDK and CDR2 SYGVNS. This CDR3 is 16 amino acids long.

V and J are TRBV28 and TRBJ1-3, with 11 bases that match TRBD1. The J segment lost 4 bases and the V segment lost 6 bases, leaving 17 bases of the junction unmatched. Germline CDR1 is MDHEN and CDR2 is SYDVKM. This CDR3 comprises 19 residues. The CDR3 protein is CASRGTGTGGPRGGNTIYF. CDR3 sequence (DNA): TGTGCCAGCAGGGGGACCGGGACAGGGGGACCCCGGGGAGGAAACACCATATATTTT.